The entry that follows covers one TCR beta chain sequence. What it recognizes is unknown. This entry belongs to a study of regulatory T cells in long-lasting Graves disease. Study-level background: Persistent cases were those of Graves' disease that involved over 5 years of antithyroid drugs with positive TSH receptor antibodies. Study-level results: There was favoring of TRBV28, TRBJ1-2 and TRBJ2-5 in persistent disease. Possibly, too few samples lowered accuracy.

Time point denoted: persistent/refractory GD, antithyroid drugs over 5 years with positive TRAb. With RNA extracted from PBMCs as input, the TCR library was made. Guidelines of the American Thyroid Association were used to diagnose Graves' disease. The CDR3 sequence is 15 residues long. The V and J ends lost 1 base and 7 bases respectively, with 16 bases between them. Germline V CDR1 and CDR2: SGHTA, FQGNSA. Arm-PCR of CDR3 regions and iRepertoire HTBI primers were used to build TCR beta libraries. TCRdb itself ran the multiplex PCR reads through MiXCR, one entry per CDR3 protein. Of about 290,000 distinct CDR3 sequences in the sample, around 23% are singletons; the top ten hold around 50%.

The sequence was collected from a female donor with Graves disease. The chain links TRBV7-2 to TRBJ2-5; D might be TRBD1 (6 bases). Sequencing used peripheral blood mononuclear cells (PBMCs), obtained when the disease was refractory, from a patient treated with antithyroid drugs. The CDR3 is CASSLVDSLGGTQYF. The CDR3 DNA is TGTGCCAGCAGCTTAGTGGACTCCCTAGGGGGGACCCAGTACTTC.